The rows below give T cell receptor beta chains drawn from one sample of a study of molecular identifiers for immune sequencing clone quantification. TCRdb passed the PCR reads through MiXCR, listing each CDR3 protein once. The sample lists hundreds of thousands of distinct CDR3 sequences, roughly 25% occurring once. What was sequenced was naive CD8+ T cells from blood, with Jurkat cell RNA spiked in. All receptors come from a human donor in good health. Some libraries in this study had Jurkat cell RNA spiked in. The conserved cysteine and the conserved F or W are not part of the CDR3 here. The D gene is left open where the match is weak.

TRBV6-5,-,ASSSMGRIQETQY
TRBV5-6,-,ASSLMLKDTQY
TRBV7-2,-,ASSWGGTQY
TRBV20-1,-,SARTRRTEAF
TRBV7-2,-,ASSLGWGLSGTAAF
TRBV6-6,-,ASSYGTINYSYT
TRBV12-3/TRBV12-4,-,ASSPMGMVTDTQY
TRBV4-1,TRBD1,ASSQVQTGANEQF
TRBV6-5,-,ARSPPGVEQY
TRBV29-1,-,SVVGPAAF
TRBV4-1,-,ASSQGREEPQY
TRBV19,-,ASSRGTVSYEQY
TRBV30,-,AWSGGQMNTEAF
TRBV24-1,-,ATSDIAGHEQF
TRBV28,TRBD2,ASNLAGSPYEQY
TRBV24-1,TRBD1,ATSDTGDRGLYEQY
TRBV9,TRBD1,ASSAKTGTGILTGELF
TRBV19,TRBD1,ASTAGTGPYEQY
TRBV28,TRBD2,ASSLIYLGGRSPSYEQY
TRBV20-1,-,SARGTRDFYEQY
TRBV19,TRBD1,ASSIEDRAYNEQF
TRBV7-9,-,ASSSRGGNYLY
TRBV19,-,ASSPVGLGLYEQY
TRBV30,-,AWTRANYNEQF
TRBV6-2/TRBV6-3,-,ASSRDLLGPNQPQH
TRBV19,-,ASSPAARSYEQY
TRBV28,-,ASSLSGFDRSYEQY
TRBV7-3,TRBD2,ASSSGLAGGPSDTQY
TRBV10-2,-,ASSESGSGNQPQH
TRBV7-9,-,ASSSHGMNTEAF
TRBV12-3/TRBV12-4,-,ASSLTGLNSGELF
TRBV20-1,TRBD2,SATPRTSGHIYEQY
TRBV2,-,ASSEGQADLYEQY
TRBV20-1,TRBD2,SASPGLAGVISTDTQY
TRBV20-1,-,SARDLGSEQY
TRBV7-9,TRBD1,VEGQENTGELF
TRBV18,TRBD1,ASSPSKGTGYNEKLF
TRBV6-5,TRBD1,ASSTGTGSLTGELF
TRBV4-1,-,ASSHTKITKAF
TRBV4-3,TRBD2,ASSQTSGRYETQY
TRBV12-3/TRBV12-4,TRBD2,ASSPGTSGSSWGAQY